This T cell receptor (beta chain) was retrieved from a study of OX40 agonist ivuxolimab in advanced cancers. TCRdb keeps only in-frame clones here, not all; method: immunoSEQ multiplex PCR. The sample yields 65,000 to 95,000 clones, approximately 94% seen once. The V and J ends lost 1 base and 7 bases, in that order; junction bases with no gene match: 6. Germline values: CDR1 PRHDT, CDR2 FYEKMQ (reference sequence). This CDR3 spans 14 amino acids. The sample was CD4+ or CD8+ T cells sorted from blood, taken in a trial of the OX40 agonist ivuxolimab. The chain is built from TRBV13 and TRBJ1-1, with 7 positions matching TRBD1. This sequence was found in an adult with an advanced solid tumor such as melanoma, head and neck, liver or kidney cancer. This CDR3 reads CASSLAGQIFEAFF. CDR3 nucleotide sequence: TGTGCCAGCAGCTTAGCGGGACAGATCTTTGAAGCTTTCTTT.